This note documents a single T cell receptor beta chain sequence. Method: immunoSEQ multiplex PCR; TCRdb's copy keeps in-frame clones and lacks some. The sample holds tens of thousands of clones, roughly 84% seen once. The data derive from a study of T cell responses to AZD1222 COVID-19 vaccine. The CDR3 has 16 residues. V lost 1 base, J lost 3 bases, and 16 bases lay in between. In germline, CDR1 is LGHNA, CDR2 YNFKEQ. This chain joins TRBV4-2 and TRBJ2-7; TRBD1 is a possible D gene (6 bases). The TCR originated in an adult in good health. The sample was peripheral blood, taken on day 0 of AZD1222 vaccination. The CDR3 nucleotides read TGTGCCAGCAGCCAAGTTGGTCAGGGGCAGGGCTACGAGCAGTACTTC. Its translation is CASSQVGQGQGYEQYF.